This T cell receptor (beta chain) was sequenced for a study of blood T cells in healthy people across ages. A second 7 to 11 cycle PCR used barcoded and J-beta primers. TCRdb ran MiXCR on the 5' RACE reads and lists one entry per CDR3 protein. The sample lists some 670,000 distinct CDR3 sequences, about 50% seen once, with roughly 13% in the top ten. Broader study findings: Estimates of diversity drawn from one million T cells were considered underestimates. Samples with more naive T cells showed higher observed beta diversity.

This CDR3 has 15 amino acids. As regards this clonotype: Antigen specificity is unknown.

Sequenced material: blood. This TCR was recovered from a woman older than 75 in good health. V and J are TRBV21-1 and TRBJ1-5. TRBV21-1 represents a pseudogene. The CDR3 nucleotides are TGTGCCAGCAGCAAGGCGGTGTTCTTCAGGCAGCCCCAGCATTTT. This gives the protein CASSKAVFFRQPQHF.